This T cell receptor (beta chain) derives from a study of cytomegalovirus exposure and HLA in healthy donors. Repertoires were generated with immunoSEQ multiplex PCR, while TCRdb's copy carries only in-frame clones and drops some. The sample lists 150,000 to 250,000 clones, roughly three quarters seen once, with roughly 1.2% in the top ten. Germline trimming cut 1 base from V and 2 bases from J; bases unmatched to any gene: 4. CDR1 and CDR2 from the germline V gene are MNHNS and SASEGT. CDR3 size: 15 residues. This clone showed up just a few times. Sequencing was carried out using PBMCs. This chain uses TRBV6-1 with TRBJ1-2, with 7 bases lining up with TRBD1. This receptor was identified in a woman aged 25 to 39 in good health and CMV-seronegative. The CDR3 region has the DNA TGTGCCAGCAGTGAAGAGAGAGGGGGCAACTATGGCTACACCTTC. This translates into CASSEERGGNYGYTF.